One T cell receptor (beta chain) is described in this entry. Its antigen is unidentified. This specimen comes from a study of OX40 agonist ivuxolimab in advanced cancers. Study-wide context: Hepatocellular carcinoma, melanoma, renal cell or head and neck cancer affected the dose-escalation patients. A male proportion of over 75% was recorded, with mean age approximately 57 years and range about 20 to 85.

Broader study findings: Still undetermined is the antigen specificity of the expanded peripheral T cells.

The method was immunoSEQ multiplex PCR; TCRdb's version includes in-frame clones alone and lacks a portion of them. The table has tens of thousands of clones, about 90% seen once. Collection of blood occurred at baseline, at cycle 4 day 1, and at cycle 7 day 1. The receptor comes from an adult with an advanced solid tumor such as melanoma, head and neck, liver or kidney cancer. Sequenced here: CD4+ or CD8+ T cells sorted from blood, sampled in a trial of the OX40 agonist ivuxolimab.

The chain's CDR3 is CAIGGGPNEKLFF. In DNA, the CDR3 is TGTGCCATCGGGGGGGGACCTAATGAAAAACTGTTTTTT. The chain is built from TRBV10-3 and TRBJ1-4, with a tentative D call TRBD1 (5 bases). The CDR3 extends over 13 amino acids. Trimming took off 8 bases at V and 3 bases at J, with 10 bases between the two ends. The V gene's germline CDR1 is ENHRY and CDR2 SYGVKD.